The present entry profiles one TCR beta chain with its context. These data originate in a study of blood T cell repertoires in COVID-19. Study at large: Samples of COVID-19 (acute and convalescent) were obtained from the United States, Italy and Spain.

The table came from immunoSEQ multiplex PCR; TCRdb's copy has only in-frame clones and leaves some out. This sample yields about 200,000 clones, of which 75% to 85% are seen a single time; over 7% belongs to the top ten. This CDR3 contains 16 residues. Trimming removed 2 bases from V and 0 bases from J, with 11 bases in between. The germline V gene has CDR1 KGHSH and CDR2 LQKENI. Input material: peripheral blood. This TCR was sampled from a woman older than 75 with COVID-19, enrolled during active disease. The V call is TRBV18, the J call TRBJ1-3, with D unclear. The CDR3 sequence is CASSPGRLSSGNTIYF. The CDR3 DNA follows: TGTGCCAGCTCACCAGGCAGACTGTCCTCTGGAAACACCATATATTTT.